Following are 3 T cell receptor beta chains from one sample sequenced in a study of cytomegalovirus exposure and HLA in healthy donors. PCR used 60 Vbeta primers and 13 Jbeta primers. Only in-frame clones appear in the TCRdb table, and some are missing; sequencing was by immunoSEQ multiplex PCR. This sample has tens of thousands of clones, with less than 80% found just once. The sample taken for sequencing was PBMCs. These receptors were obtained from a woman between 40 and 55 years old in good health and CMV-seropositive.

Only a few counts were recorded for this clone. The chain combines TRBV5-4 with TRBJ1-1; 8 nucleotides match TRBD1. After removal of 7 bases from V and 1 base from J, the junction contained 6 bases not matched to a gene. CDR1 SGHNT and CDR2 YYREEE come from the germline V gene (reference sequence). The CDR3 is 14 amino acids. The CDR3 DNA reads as TGTGCCAGCGTGATGGGGACAGGGAACACTGAAGCTTTCTTT. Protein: CASVMGTGNTEAFF. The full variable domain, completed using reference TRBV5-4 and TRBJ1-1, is ETGVTQSPTHLIKTRGQQVTLRCSSQSGHNTVSWYQQALGQGPQFIFQYYREEENGRGNFPPRFSGLQFPNYSSELNVNALELDDSALYLCASVMGTGNTEAFFGQGTRLTVV.

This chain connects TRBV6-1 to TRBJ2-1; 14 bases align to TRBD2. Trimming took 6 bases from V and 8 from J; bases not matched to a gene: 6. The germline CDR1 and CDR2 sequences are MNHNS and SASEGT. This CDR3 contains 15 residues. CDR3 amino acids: CASRAGTSGSDEQFF. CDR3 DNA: TGTGCCAGCAGGGCCGGGACTAGCGGGAGCGATGAGCAGTTCTTC.

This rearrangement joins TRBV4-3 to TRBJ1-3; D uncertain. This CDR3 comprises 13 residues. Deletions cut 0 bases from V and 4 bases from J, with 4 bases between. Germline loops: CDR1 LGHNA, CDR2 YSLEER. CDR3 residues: CASSQEQGNTIYF. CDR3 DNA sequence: TGCGCCAGCAGCCAAGAACAGGGAAACACCATATATTTT.